The 2 T cell receptor beta chains in this list originate from one sample, sequenced in a study of CD8 T cells in Susac syndrome. Random-hexamer reverse transcription was applied to about 0.5 to 1 ug RNA. One entry per CDR3 protein results from TCRdb running MiXCR on the immunoSEQ multiplex PCR reads. The table has approximately 230,000 distinct CDR3 sequences, 90% to 95% seen once. The sequenced sample consisted of CD4+ T cells from PBMCs. These receptors all come from a human donor with multiple sclerosis.

The V gene is TRBV20-1, the J gene TRBJ2-3, with a possible D match to TRBD2 (6 bases). The germline V and J ends were trimmed by 5 bases and 5 bases, with 17 bases remaining between them. The germline V gene encodes CDR1 DFQATT and CDR2 SNEGSKA (reference sequence). The CDR3 runs 14 residues. The CDR3 is CSAVSRDWIDTQYF. Here the CDR3 DNA reads TGCAGTGCTGTGTCCCGGGACTGGATAGATACGCAGTATTTT.

This clonotype was recorded only once. The rearrangement joins TRBV7-9 to TRBJ1-5; D call uncertain. Germline values: CDR1 SEHNR, CDR2 FQNEAQ (reference sequence). Trimming removed 0 bases at V and 5 bases at J, with 2 bases between. The CDR3 runs to 12 residues. The chain's CDR3 is CASSLAYQPQHF. The CDR3 DNA reads as TGTGCCAGCAGCTTAGCATATCAGCCCCAGCATTTT.